These T cell receptor beta chains were read from a single sample in a study of blood T cell repertoires in COVID-19. Method: immunoSEQ multiplex PCR; TCRdb's copy keeps in-frame clones and lacks some. The sample lists 250,000 to 350,000 clones; less than 85% were seen once. The sequencing sample was made of PBMCs or T cells enriched from blood (not recorded which). Receptors were obtained from a woman aged 50 to 65 who had recovered from COVID-19. Each CDR3 is given with its conserved first and last residue. The D gene is left open where the match is weak. Not all rows give a size; the values are once, few, many and, for expanded clones, a class.

d_gene	abundance	j_gene	v_gene	CDR3aa	CDR3nt
TRBD1	once	TRBJ2-1	TRBV12-5	CASGLGTLTGKDYNEQFF	TGTGCTAGTGGTTTGGGGACCTTGACAGGGAAGGACTACAATGAGCAGTTCTTC
TRBD1	once	TRBJ1-4	TRBV25-1	CASSETTGRTEKLFF	TGTGCCAGCAGTGAGACGACAGGGCGAACTGAAAAACTGTTTTTT
TRBD2	-	TRBJ2-1	TRBV7-8	CASREGSGRNFWQFF	TGTGCCAGCAGGGAAGGTAGCGGGAGAAATTTTTGGCAGTTCTTC
TRBD1	-	TRBJ2-1	TRBV5-4	CASSSDRANEQFF	TGTGCCAGCAGCTCGGACAGGGCTAATGAGCAGTTCTTC
-	-	TRBJ1-2	TRBV7-8	CASSLDAGSYGYTF	TGTGCCAGCAGCTTAGACGCGGGGTCCTATGGCTACACCTTC
-	-	TRBJ1-4	TRBV5-1	CASSLVGEKLFF	TGCGCCAGCAGCTTGGTCGGTGAAAAACTGTTTTTT
TRBD1	once	TRBJ1-1	TRBV5-5	CASQNQLRDRNTEAFF	TGTGCCAGCCAGAATCAACTCCGGGACAGAAACACTGAAGCTTTCTTT
TRBD1	-	TRBJ1-2	TRBV5-1	CASSGDRGGYGYTF	TGCGCCAGCAGCGGGGACAGGGGGGGATATGGCTACACCTTC
TRBD2	-	TRBJ2-1	TRBV19	CASSIAPGGVGEQFF	TGTGCCAGTAGTATAGCCCCTGGGGGGGTTGGTGAGCAGTTCTTC
-	once	TRBJ1-5	TRBV5-6	CASTKGGGARNQPQHF	TGTGCCAGCACCAAAGGCGGTGGCGCGAGGAATCAGCCCCAGCATTTT
-	-	TRBJ1-5	TRBV19	CASGMGSNQPQHF	TGTGCCTCGGGGATGGGTAGCAATCAGCCCCAGCATTTT
TRBD2	few	TRBJ2-7	TRBV27	CASSNSGRGPSYEQYF	TGTGCCAGCAGTAATAGCGGGAGAGGCCCTTCCTACGAGCAGTACTTC
TRBD2	-	TRBJ2-7	TRBV7-2	CASSAGGVYYEQYF	TGTGCCAGCAGCGCGGGGGGGGTTTACTACGAGCAGTACTTC
TRBD2	-	TRBJ2-7	TRBV7-8	CASSRSGGGSPYEQYF	TGTGCCAGCAGCCGCTCGGGGGGAGGTTCCCCCTACGAGCAGTACTTC
-	-	TRBJ2-5	TRBV12-3/TRBV12-4	CASSLSLQETQYF	TGTGCCAGCAGTTTGTCCTTACAAGAGACCCAGTACTTC
-	-	TRBJ2-7	TRBV18	CASSPPSTGLDEQYF	TGTGCCAGCTCACCACCTTCAACAGGGTTGGACGAGCAGTACTTC
-	-	TRBJ1-1	TRBV11-1	CASGLQGAEAFF	TGTGCCAGCGGATTACAGGGAGCTGAAGCTTTCTTT
TRBD1	-	TRBJ1-1	TRBV18	CASSSLWDREGAITEAFF	TGTGCCAGCTCATCCCTTTGGGACAGGGAAGGGGCGATCACTGAAGCTTTCTTT
-	few	TRBJ2-7	TRBV29-1	CSAGDSIEQYF	TGCAGCGCTGGAGACAGTATCGAGCAGTACTTC
-	-	TRBJ2-1	TRBV19	CASSGTLRGSGEQFF	TGTGCCAGTAGTGGGACCCTCCGGGGGTCTGGGGAGCAGTTCTTC
TRBD1	few	TRBJ2-5	TRBV3-1/TRBV3-2	CASRPQGTRETQYF	TGTGCCAGCAGGCCACAGGGGACGCGGGAGACCCAGTACTTC
TRBD1	-	TRBJ1-1	TRBV12-3/TRBV12-4	CASSKQGGTEAFF	TGTGCCAGCAGTAAACAGGGGGGCACTGAAGCTTTCTTT
TRBD1	-	TRBJ1-3	TRBV11-2	CASSSPGQGTGNTIYF	TGTGCCAGCAGCTCGCCGGGACAGGGGACTGGAAACACCATATATTTT
TRBD1	once	TRBJ1-1	TRBV29-1	CSVRPQGATEAFF	TGCAGCGTCCGACCGCAGGGGGCCACTGAAGCTTTCTTT
TRBD1	-	TRBJ1-1	TRBV5-1	CASSPGGRTEAFF	TGCGCCAGCAGCCCAGGGGGACGCACTGAAGCTTTCTTT
TRBD2	-	TRBJ2-3	TRBV4-1	CASSQDRGRATDTQYF	TGCGCCAGCAGCCAAGATCGCGGGAGGGCCACAGATACGCAGTATTTT
TRBD1	-	TRBJ2-5	TRBV5-1	CASSLWGTGAEETQYF	TGCGCCAGCAGTTTATGGGGGACAGGAGCCGAAGAGACCCAGTACTTC
-	-	TRBJ2-3	TRBV19	CASSLSATSRTDTQYF	TGTGCCAGTAGTCTCTCGGCGACTTCTCGCACAGATACGCAGTATTTT
-	once	TRBJ1-3	TRBV9	CASSVAISGNTIYF	TGTGCCAGCAGCGTAGCAATCTCTGGAAACACCATATATTTT
-	-	TRBJ1-4	TRBV5-1	CASSWGTGTNEKLFF	TGCGCCAGCAGCTGGGGAACAGGGACTAATGAAAAACTGTTTTTT
TRBD1	-	TRBJ1-5	TRBV28	CASSPYGQGGGQPQHF	TGTGCCAGCAGTCCGTACGGACAGGGCGGAGGTCAGCCCCAGCATTTT
TRBD2	-	TRBJ2-3	TRBV7-2	CASSLNGLAGTQYF	TGTGCCAGCAGCTTAAATGGACTAGCGGGGACGCAGTATTTT
TRBD1	once	TRBJ1-5	TRBV10-1	CASSSGTGNQPQHF	TGCGCCAGCTCGTCCGGGACAGGTAATCAGCCCCAGCATTTT
-	-	TRBJ2-6	TRBV30	CAWSLGVGANVLTF	TGTGCCTGGAGCCTAGGGGTTGGGGCCAACGTCCTGACTTTC
TRBD1	once	TRBJ1-3	TRBV7-8	CASSFLSPGTGPYSGNTIYF	TGTGCCAGCAGCTTTCTCAGTCCCGGGACAGGGCCGTACTCTGGAAACACCATATATTTT
TRBD1	once	TRBJ1-2	TRBV6-2/TRBV6-3	CASSSVRDRGITNYGYTF	TGTGCCAGCAGTTCCGTCCGGGACAGGGGAATAACTAACTATGGCTACACCTTC
-	-	TRBJ2-5	TRBV7-7	CASSLHSGSQETQYF	TGTGCCAGCAGCCTCCATTCGGGAAGCCAAGAGACCCAGTACTTC
-	-	TRBJ2-1	TRBV7-2	CASSLEGAGYYNEQFF	TGTGCCAGCAGCTTAGAGGGAGCGGGCTACTACAATGAGCAGTTCTTC
-	-	TRBJ2-7	TRBV2	CASSESFGAGFNEQYF	TGTGCCAGCAGTGAATCCTTCGGAGCAGGGTTCAACGAGCAGTACTTC
-	-	TRBJ2-7	TRBV6-5	CASSSSGDEQYF	TGTGCCAGCAGTTCGTCGGGGGACGAGCAGTACTTC
-	once	TRBJ1-2	TRBV6-6	CASNEPDYGYTF	TGTGCCAGCAATGAACCGGACTATGGCTACACCTTC
-	-	TRBJ2-7	TRBV29-1	CSVQMGARAYEQYF	TGCAGCGTCCAAATGGGGGCGCGGGCCTACGAGCAGTACTTC
TRBD1	-	TRBJ2-2	TRBV6-5	CASSPTGLGTGELFF	TGTGCCAGCAGCCCGACAGGGCTTGGCACCGGGGAGCTGTTTTTT
-	-	TRBJ2-3	TRBV7-7	CASSLAGGEADTQYF	TGTGCCAGCAGCTTAGCAGGGGGAGAGGCAGATACGCAGTATTTT